Listed below are T cell receptor beta chains from one sample, sequenced in a study of T cell changes during pregnancy in multiple sclerosis. TCRdb's copy holds only in-frame clones and misses some; the assay was immunoSEQ multiplex PCR. The data show 70,000 to 95,000 clones, 85% to 95% seen once. Sequencing used peripheral blood, obtained in the third trimester of pregnancy. These receptors originate from a female donor with multiple sclerosis, enrolled in a pregnancy study. Both conserved end residues are part of each CDR3. D genes are given only for firm matches. Not every row has a clone size; where given, it reads once, few, many or a size class.

CDR3 DNA	CDR3 protein	V gene	clone size	J gene	D gene
TGTGCCAGCAGCTTAGCAGGACAGGGGGACTATGGCTACACCTTC	CASSLAGQGDYGYTF	TRBV11-2	-	TRBJ1-2	TRBD1
TGCAGCGTTGAAGATCTGCAGGGTAGAGCTGAAGCTTTCTTT	CSVEDLQGRAEAFF	TRBV29-1	-	TRBJ1-1	-
TGTGCCTGTTTGGGGACAGGAGCTGAAAAACTGTTTTTT	CACLGTGAEKLFF	TRBV30	-	TRBJ1-4	TRBD1
TGCAGTGGGCTAGCAGACGAGCAGTACTTC	CSGLADEQYF	TRBV20-1	-	TRBJ2-7	-
TGTGCCAGCATTGACAGGGGGCGCGATGAGCAGTTCTTC	CASIDRGRDEQFF	TRBV28	-	TRBJ2-1	TRBD1
TGTGCCAGCAGTTTCATGGCTAGCGGTGGGGGTCCGAGCTACGAGCAGTACTTC	CASSFMASGGGPSYEQYF	TRBV27	-	TRBJ2-7	TRBD2
TGCAGCGTTGCTCAGGGGGTCGGGGAGCTGTTTTTT	CSVAQGVGELFF	TRBV29-1	-	TRBJ2-2	TRBD1
TGTGCCAGCGTTGGCCTGGGCGGGGAGACCCAGTACTTC	CASVGLGGETQYF	TRBV6-5	-	TRBJ2-5	-
TGTGCCAGTACCCCGGGACTAGCGGAAAACATTCAGTACTTC	CASTPGLAENIQYF	TRBV19	-	TRBJ2-4	TRBD2
TGTGCCAGCAGCACCCGCCGCGGGGTAGCGAACCACAATGAGCAGTTCTTC	CASSTRRGVANHNEQFF	TRBV9	-	TRBJ2-1	-
TGTGCCAGTACCGAGTCCAATGAGCAGTTCTTC	CASTESNEQFF	TRBV19	-	TRBJ2-1	-
TGCGCCAGCAGCTTGGAGGGGAGGTGGTCTGAAGCTTTCTTT	CASSLEGRWSEAFF	TRBV5-1	-	TRBJ1-1	-
TGCAGCGTTCGAACTAGCGTAAACACCGGGGAGCTGTTTTTT	CSVRTSVNTGELFF	TRBV29-1	-	TRBJ2-2	TRBD2
TGTGCCAGCAGGGTGGCGGGAGTGGGCAATCAGCCCCAGCATTTT	CASRVAGVGNQPQHF	TRBV28	-	TRBJ1-5	-
TGTGCCAGCAGCAGACTAGTTTCGAACACCGGGGAGCTGTTTTTT	CASSRLVSNTGELFF	TRBV2	-	TRBJ2-2	-
TGTGCCAGCACAGGGGGGTCTATGGGCACTGAAGCTTTCTTT	CASTGGSMGTEAFF	TRBV6-1	-	TRBJ1-1	TRBD1
TGTGCCAGCAGGGTGGACAGGGTCCTCTACGAGCAGTACTTC	CASRVDRVLYEQYF	TRBV28	-	TRBJ2-7	TRBD1
TGTGCCAGCAGCTCAACCGGGACTAGCAATGAGCAGTTCTTC	CASSSTGTSNEQFF	TRBV7-9	-	TRBJ2-1	TRBD2
TGTGCCAGCAAACCTAAAAGGGACAGACCCTATGGCTACACCTTC	CASKPKRDRPYGYTF	TRBV27	-	TRBJ1-2	TRBD1
TGTGCCAGCAGCCCCACGACAGAATCTAACTATGGCTACACCTTC	CASSPTTESNYGYTF	TRBV4-2	-	TRBJ1-2	-
TGTGCCAGCAGCCCCACGGGACAGGAAGAGACCCAGTACTTC	CASSPTGQEETQYF	TRBV7-3	-	TRBJ2-5	TRBD1
TGCGCCAGCAGCTTGGCCTGGGGAGAGTCCTACGAGCAGTACTTC	CASSLAWGESYEQYF	TRBV5-1	-	TRBJ2-7	-
TGTGCCAGCAGTCCCAGGGGCGGGAACTATGGCTACACCTTC	CASSPRGGNYGYTF	TRBV27	-	TRBJ1-2	-
TGCGCCAGCAGCTTGGATGGGACAGGGGTGGCTGGCTACACCTTC	CASSLDGTGVAGYTF	TRBV5-1	few	TRBJ1-2	TRBD1
TGCGCCAGCGATCGGACTAGCGGGAGCCATGATGGAGCCTACGAGCAGTACTTC	CASDRTSGSHDGAYEQYF	TRBV10-2	-	TRBJ2-7	TRBD2
TGTGCCAGCAGCTTCCCGGGACAGGGGAGGGACACTGAAGCTTTCTTT	CASSFPGQGRDTEAFF	TRBV5-4	once	TRBJ1-1	TRBD1
TGTGCCAGCAGTTCCACAGGGGGGACCTACGAGCAGTACTTC	CASSSTGGTYEQYF	TRBV2	-	TRBJ2-7	TRBD1
TGTGCCAGTAGTATGGGTGAAGCGGGCACCGGGGAGCTGTTTTTT	CASSMGEAGTGELFF	TRBV19	-	TRBJ2-2	-
TGTGCCAGCAGCCAAGGGGCGACAGGGAAAAAATATGGCTACACCTTC	CASSQGATGKKYGYTF	TRBV4-2	-	TRBJ1-2	TRBD1
TGTGCCAGCAGCTCTAACTACGAGCAGTACTTC	CASSSNYEQYF	TRBV7-9	-	TRBJ2-7	-
TGTGCCAGCAGGACGACAGGGATCCAGTACTTC	CASRTTGIQYF	TRBV2	once	TRBJ2-4	TRBD1
TGTGCCAGCAGCTTACGGAATGGGGCGGTCGGGGAGCTGTTTTTT	CASSLRNGAVGELFF	TRBV7-6	-	TRBJ2-2	-
TGTGCCAGCAGCCTACAGGGGGGCACTGAAGCTTTCTTT	CASSLQGGTEAFF	TRBV14	once	TRBJ1-1	TRBD1
TGTGCCAGCAGTCATACTACCGAAAGCAATCAGCCCCAGCATTTT	CASSHTTESNQPQHF	TRBV4-2	-	TRBJ1-5	-
TGTGCCAGCAGCCAGAGAGGTGAAAAACTGTTTTTT	CASSQRGEKLFF	TRBV14	-	TRBJ1-4	-
TGCGCCAGCAGGGAGAATGTATGGGCGGGCGAAAAACTGTTTTTT	CASRENVWAGEKLFF	TRBV10-2	-	TRBJ1-4	-
TGCGCCAGCAGCTTGTCACGAACCGGACTAAAATCTTCCTACGAGCAGTACTTC	CASSLSRTGLKSSYEQYF	TRBV5-1	-	TRBJ2-7	-
TGTGCCAGCAGCTTAGGTAGCAACTCATACAATGAGCAGTTCTTC	CASSLGSNSYNEQFF	TRBV7-9	-	TRBJ2-1	-
TGTGCCAGCAGTTTATGGGGAGATGCTAATGAAAAACTGTTTTTT	CASSLWGDANEKLFF	TRBV28	-	TRBJ1-4	-
TGTGCCAGCAGTTTCAGGGACAGGGGAAACACCATATATTTT	CASSFRDRGNTIYF	TRBV28	once	TRBJ1-3	TRBD1
TGTGCCAGCAGTTATCGGACAGGGCCACATGAAAAACTGTTTTTT	CASSYRTGPHEKLFF	TRBV6-5	-	TRBJ1-4	TRBD1
TGTGCCAGCAGCACCACAGGGGGGCACTTTTACGAGCAGTACTTC	CASSTTGGHFYEQYF	TRBV7-2	once	TRBJ2-7	TRBD1
TGTGCCAGCACCGTGGGACAGAGACATCAGCCCCAGCATTTT	CASTVGQRHQPQHF	TRBV2	-	TRBJ1-5	TRBD1
TGTGCCAGCAGCCTTAAATTGAACACTGAAGCTTTCTTT	CASSLKLNTEAFF	TRBV28	-	TRBJ1-1	-
TGTGCCAGCAGCCAGGGAACAGGGTCCTCTGGAAACACCATATATTTT	CASSQGTGSSGNTIYF	TRBV4-2	-	TRBJ1-3	-
TGCGCCAGCAGCCAAACAGCTGGAAACACCATATATTTT	CASSQTAGNTIYF	TRBV4-3	-	TRBJ1-3	-
TGTGCCAGCAGCCAATTTACCCATCAGGGGGGTGATCAGCCCCAGCATTTT	CASSQFTHQGGDQPQHF	TRBV7-8	-	TRBJ1-5	TRBD1
TGTGCCAGCTCATCCACGATAGGGGATAGCAACACTGAAGCTTTCTTT	CASSSTIGDSNTEAFF	TRBV18	-	TRBJ1-1	-
TGTGCCAGCAGCTCCCAATCTAGCGGGACAGATACGCAGTATTTT	CASSSQSSGTDTQYF	TRBV13	-	TRBJ2-3	TRBD2